This entry lists 27 T cell receptor beta chains sequenced from one sample in a study of molecular identifiers for immune sequencing clone quantification. MiXCR, applied by TCRdb to the PCR reads, yields one record per CDR3 protein. The repertoire includes around 470,000 distinct CDR3 sequences, about a quarter of them detected once, and 0.7% to 0.9% sits in the top ten. Sequencing was performed on naive CD8+ T cells from blood, with Jurkat cell RNA spiked in. Subset denoted: FACS-sorted CD8+CD4-CCR7+CD45RA+ naive T cells. These TCRs come from a human donor in good health. Some libraries in this study had Jurkat cell RNA spiked in.

This clonotype was seen more than once but under ten times. The gene calls are TRBV7-9 and TRBJ2-7, with D tentatively TRBD1 or TRBD2 (7 bases each). This CDR3 has 16 amino acids. Per germline, CDR1 SEHNR and CDR2 FQNEAQ (reference sequence). V lost 4 bases and J lost 3, with 19 bases in between. CDR3 coding DNA: TGTGCCAGCAGCTCAGGGGGGGGATCAGGAAACTACGAGCAGTACTTC. Its translation is CASSSGGGSGNYEQYF.

In this sample, this clonotype turned up a few times. This chain joins TRBV27 and TRBJ2-7, with unresolved D. With 5 bases removed from V and 6 bases from J, the gap between germline ends came to 11 bases. This CDR3 contains 12 residues. CDR1 and CDR2 from the germline V gene are MNHEY and SMNVEV (reference sequence). This CDR3 reads CASSLSSGEQYF. The CDR3 DNA follows: TGTGCCAGCAGTCTGTCATCTGGCGAGCAGTACTTC.

This clonotype was found a few times. This CDR3 reads CASSEGPADRLNYGYTF. CDR3 sequence (DNA): TGTGCCAGCAGTGAAGGGCCCGCGGACAGGTTGAACTATGGCTACACCTTC. The rearrangement links TRBV25-1 to TRBJ1-2, with 7 nucleotides matching TRBD1. This CDR3 comprises 17 residues. V was pared by 2 bases and J by 2 bases, with 11 bases of the junction left unmatched. Per germline, CDR1 MGHDK and CDR2 SYGVNS.

Comments on this clonotype: Possible read error: a much larger clone is one base away. The chain uses TRBV20-1 and TRBJ2-7; D perhaps matches TRBD1 (5 bases). The CDR3 sequence is 15 residues long. The V gene's germline CDR1 is DFQATT and CDR2 SNEGSKA (reference sequence). Trimming removed 6 bases from V and 3 bases from J, with 21 bases in between. CDR3 sequence reads: CSAPKTDKGRYEQYF. The CDR3 coding sequence is TGCAGTGCCCCTAAAACGGACAAGGGTCGCTACGAGCAGTACTTC.

CDR3 coding DNA: TGTGCCACCAGCGACCGCGATAGCGGGAGGGGCTCCTACAATGAGCAGTTCTTC. It codes for CATSDRDSGRGSYNEQFF. This rearrangement joins TRBV24-1 to TRBJ2-1; 11 positions agree with TRBD2. V lost 7 bases, J lost 0 bases, and 10 bases stayed unmatched. This CDR3 has 18 residues. From germline, CDR1 is KGHDR and CDR2 SFDVKD.

This clonotype was recorded at least ten times. This chain connects TRBV4-3 to TRBJ2-7; no definite D call. The germline gives CDR1 LGHNA, CDR2 YSLEER. V lost 1 base to trimming and J lost 4 bases, with 11 bases between them. CDR3 length: 14 residues. The CDR3 sequence is CASSQGTRGYEQYF. The CDR3 nucleotides read TGCGCCAGCAGCCAAGGAACACGTGGGTACGAGCAGTACTTC.

As concerns this clonotype: This may come from a read error, since a much larger clone is one base off. V usage is TRBV6-5 and J usage is TRBJ2-5, with D unclear. CDR1 is MNHEY and CDR2 is SVGAGI in the germline V gene. The CDR3 sequence is 13 residues long. The CDR3 bases are TGTGCCAGCGGACCAGACACCCAAGAGCCCCAGTACTTC. It yields the protein CASGPDTQEPQYF.

This clonotype turned up a few times. This chain connects TRBV19 to TRBJ1-4; D might be TRBD1 (6 bases). The CDR3 runs to 15 residues. Germline V gene lookup returns CDR1 LNHDA and CDR2 SQIVND (reference sequence). V lost 4 bases and J lost 5, with 14 bases in between. In DNA form, the CDR3 reads TGTGCCAGTAGTACCGCGGACAGTAGAAATGAAAAACTGTTTTTT. As protein: CASSTADSRNEKLFF.

About this clonotype: An end of the junction does not agree with germline; a read error may underlie this. The chain has TRBV20-1 and TRBJ1-5; a possible D gene is TRBD1 (6 bases). The CDR3 is 14 residues long. Germline CDR1 reads DFQATT; CDR2 reads SNEGSKA (reference sequence). DNA for the CDR3: TGCGGTGCTAGAGGGGGGCAGGGTAATCAGCCCCAGCATTTT. As protein: CGARGGQGNQPQHF.

There are many counts of this clonotype. V usage is TRBV20-1 and J usage is TRBJ1-1, with a possible D match to TRBD1 (5 bases). CDR1 DFQATT and CDR2 SNEGSKA come from the germline V gene (reference sequence). CDR3 length: 12 amino acids. CDR3 region: CSTKDSYTEAFF. The DNA of the CDR3 is TGCAGCACGAAAGACAGCTACACTGAAGCTTTCTTT.

The chain is built from TRBV11-2 and TRBJ1-1; 7 nucleotides line up with TRBD1. Trimming cost V 5 bases and J 8 bases; bases outside gene matches: 8. This CDR3 has 13 amino acids. Germline assignment: CDR1 SGHAT and CDR2 FQNNGV. The CDR3 protein is CASSSTPGGEAFF. The CDR3 coding sequence is TGTGCCAGCAGCAGTACGCCAGGGGGGGAAGCTTTCTTT.

This clonotype was seen a few times. The chain is built from TRBV7-9 and TRBJ2-7; D is unresolved. The germline V gene has CDR1 SEHNR and CDR2 FQNEAQ (reference sequence). V lost 1 base to trimming and J lost 2 bases, with 15 bases between them. The CDR3 totals 16 residues. The CDR3 loop reads CASSLGARDTPYEQYF. Written as DNA, the CDR3 is TGTGCCAGCAGCTTAGGAGCCCGAGACACTCCCTACGAGCAGTACTTC.

To note about this clonotype: The CDR3 end shows no conserved phenylalanine or tryptophan, and so a read error is likely. The V and J genes are TRBV7-2 and TRBJ2-7; D remains unclear. This CDR3 is built from 13 residues. The V end was cut by 2 bases, the J end by 0 bases, with 5 bases between. CDR1 is SGHTA and CDR2 is FQGNSA in the germline V gene. CDR3: CASSLPGSYEQYL. The CDR3, as DNA: TGTGCCAGCAGCTTACCGGGCTCCTACGAGCAGTACTTA.

J is TRBJ2-3 and V is TRBV11-2; D not resolved. The germline CDR1 and CDR2 sequences are SGHAT and FQNNGV. The V and J ends lost 5 bases and 2 bases respectively, with 14 bases between them. This CDR3 has 15 amino acids. The CDR3 is CASSIGASDTDTQYF. Written as DNA, the CDR3 is TGTGCCAGCAGCATAGGAGCATCGGACACAGATACGCAGTATTTT.

The V call is TRBV10-3, the J call TRBJ2-2, with 7 bases matching TRBD1. This CDR3 spans 12 amino acids. The germline gives CDR1 ENHRY, CDR2 SYGVKD. V gave up 6 bases and J gave up 5 bases; unmatched junction bases: 0. In DNA form, the CDR3 reads TGTGCCATCAGACAGGGGACCGGGGAGCTGTTTTTT. Its protein is CAIRQGTGELFF.

In its sample, this clonotype was seen many times. The V gene is TRBV6-5, the J gene TRBJ2-7; D may be TRBD1 or TRBD2 (6 bases each). The CDR3 runs 14 residues. Germline V gene data show CDR1 as MNHEY and CDR2 as SVGAGI. V lost 2 bases and J lost 6, with 14 bases in between. The CDR3 sequence: CASSYGWGASEQYF. The CDR3 region has the DNA TGTGCCAGCAGTTACGGATGGGGGGCAAGCGAGCAGTACTTC.

This clonotype was counted many times. This chain uses TRBV14 with TRBJ1-1, with D hard to call. Germline V gene data show CDR1 as SGHDN and CDR2 as FVKESK. Trimming pared 4 bases from V and 3 bases from J, leaving 12 bases between. This CDR3 is built from 14 residues. CDR3 loop: CASSRSVVDTEAFF. As DNA, the CDR3 is TGTGCCAGCAGCCGTAGTGTGGTTGACACTGAAGCTTTCTTT.

This clonotype came up a few times. This chain connects TRBV4-3 to TRBJ2-7; D is ambiguous. CDR3 length: 13 amino acids. Trimming took 0 bases from V and 4 from J, leaving 7 bases between them. Germline V gene sequence: CDR1 LGHNA, CDR2 YSLEER. CDR3 DNA: TGCGCCAGCAGCCAAGATCAGTTATACGAGCAGTACTTC. This encodes CASSQDQLYEQYF.

The rearrangement uses TRBV20-1 and TRBJ1-2; D might be TRBD1 (5 bases). This CDR3 spans 14 amino acids. With 3 bases removed from V and 4 bases from J, the gap between germline ends came to 15 bases. Germline-derived CDR1 and CDR2 are DFQATT and SNEGSKA (reference sequence). CDR3 amino acids: CSARDPGLVYGYTF. In DNA form, the CDR3 reads TGCAGTGCTAGGGATCCGGGACTCGTCTATGGCTACACCTTC.

As regards this clonotype: One end of the junction does not line up with germline, which may come from a read error. The J gene is TRBJ1-6, the V gene TRBV25-1; D remains unclear. CDR1 and CDR2 (germline): MGHDK, SYGVNS. CDR3 length: 12 residues. This chain's CDR3 is CASSEHMSPLHF. CDR3 nucleotide sequence: TGTGCCAGTAGTGAACATATGTCACCCCTCCACTTT.

This clonotype was picked up a small number of times. The chain recombines TRBV7-2 with TRBJ2-7, with D tentatively TRBD2 (7 bases). The V gene lost 3 bases and the J gene lost 5 bases, with 23 bases spanning the gap. This CDR3 has 17 residues. The V gene's germline CDR1 is SGHTA and CDR2 FQGNSA. CDR3 DNA sequence: TGTACCAGCAGCTTTCCCTCGGGGGGCGATTATTCGGACGAGCAGTACTTC. Its translation is CTSSFPSGGDYSDEQYF.

V usage is TRBV6-2 or TRBV6-3 and J usage is TRBJ1-2; TRBD1 is a possible D gene (6 bases). Germline CDR1 and CDR2: MNHEY and SVGEGT. The V and J ends lost 4 bases and 4 bases respectively, with 13 bases between them. CDR3 length: 14 amino acids. Here the CDR3 reads CASSSQGVFYGYTF. For the CDR3, the DNA is TGTGCCAGCAGTTCACAGGGAGTCTTCTATGGCTACACCTTC.

This clonotype was detected many times. The genes are TRBV29-1 and TRBJ1-1, with D possibly matching TRBD1 (5 bases). The V and J ends lost 3 bases and 5 bases respectively, with 7 bases between them. CDR1 SQVTM and CDR2 ANQGSEA come from the germline V gene. This CDR3 is built from 11 residues. In DNA, the CDR3 is TGCAGCGTTGACCCAGGGACTGAAGCTTTCTTT. This gives the protein CSVDPGTEAFF.

A note on this clonotype: Sequence at one end of the junction differs from germline and may be a read error. The genes are TRBV19 and TRBJ1-4, with D unresolved. The germline CDR1 and CDR2 sequences are LNHDA and SQIVND (reference sequence). The CDR3 has 12 residues. CDR3 coding DNA: TGTGCCAGTAGTGTGGGCGGTGAAGAACTGTTTTTT. This encodes CASSVGGEELFF. The full variable domain, in which reference TRBV19 and TRBJ1-4 provide the parts outside the CDR3, is DGGITQSPKYLFRKEGQNVTLSCEQNLNHDAMYWYRQDPGQGLRLIYYSQIVNDFQKGDIAEGYSVSREKKESFPLTVTSAQKNPTAFYLCASSVGGEELFFGSGTQLSVL.

This clonotype showed up just a few times. This sequence joins TRBV7-9 and TRBJ2-4, with D maybe TRBD2 (6 bases). This CDR3 has 17 amino acids. Germline CDR1 reads SEHNR; CDR2 reads FQNEAQ (reference sequence). The V gene lost 1 base and the J gene lost 1 base, with 14 bases spanning the gap. CDR3 nucleotides: TGTGCCAGCAGCTTAGGTTGGGGGGATAGGGCCAAAAACATTCAGTACTTC. Protein: CASSLGWGDRAKNIQYF.

This clonotype was observed a few times. This chain connects TRBV6-2 or TRBV6-3 to TRBJ2-3; the match to TRBD2 covers 11 bases. The CDR3 covers 17 residues. Germline assignment: CDR1 MNHEY and CDR2 SVGEGT. J lost 4 bases, V lost 8 bases, and 14 bases had no gene match. CDR3 sequence: CASDKDSGRARADTQYF. The CDR3 coding sequence is TGTGCCAGCGACAAGGATAGCGGGAGGGCCAGGGCAGATACGCAGTATTTT.

The chain recombines TRBV9 with TRBJ1-2; 9 nucleotides match TRBD1. CDR3 length: 15 residues. V shed 0 bases, J shed 8 bases, and the junction held 8 bases outside the gene matches. CDR1 and CDR2 (germline): SGDLS, YYNGEE. The CDR3 is CASSVGRTGVEGYTF. In DNA, the CDR3 is TGTGCCAGCAGCGTAGGCAGGACAGGGGTCGAGGGCTACACCTTC.